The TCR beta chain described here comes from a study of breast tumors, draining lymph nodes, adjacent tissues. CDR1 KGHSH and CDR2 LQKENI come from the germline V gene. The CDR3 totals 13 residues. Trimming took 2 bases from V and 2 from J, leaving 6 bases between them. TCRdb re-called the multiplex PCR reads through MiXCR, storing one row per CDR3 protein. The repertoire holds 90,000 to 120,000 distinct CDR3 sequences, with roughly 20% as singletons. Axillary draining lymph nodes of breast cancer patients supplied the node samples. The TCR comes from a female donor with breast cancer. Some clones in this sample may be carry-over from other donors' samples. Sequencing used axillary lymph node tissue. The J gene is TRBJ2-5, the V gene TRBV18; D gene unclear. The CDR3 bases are TGTGCCAGCTCACCAAGGCAGCAAGAGACCCAGTACTTC. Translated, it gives CASSPRQQETQYF.